The T cell receptor beta chain described here comes from a study of OX40 agonist ivuxolimab in advanced cancers. At cycle 4 day 1, cycle 7 day 1, and baseline, blood was sampled. The repertoire was sequenced with immunoSEQ multiplex PCR; TCRdb's copy has only in-frame clones and lacks some. This table has 50,000 to 65,000 clones, 86% appearing once. Here the sequenced sample was CD4+ or CD8+ T cells sorted from blood, taken in a trial of the OX40 agonist ivuxolimab. The TCR originated in an adult with an advanced solid tumor such as melanoma, head and neck, liver or kidney cancer.

The CDR3 DNA reads as TGTGCCAGCAGCTTAGTCCGGGCGGGGGCCTTCACCGGGGAGCTGTTTTTT. Its translation: CASSLVRAGAFTGELFF. The chain couples TRBV7-9 to TRBJ2-2, with D possibly TRBD2 on 7 matching bases. This CDR3 has 17 residues. Germline CDR1 SEHNR, CDR2 FQNEAQ (reference sequence). Between the trimmed V and J ends, which lost 1 base and 4 bases, there was a span of 16 bases.